This T cell receptor (beta chain) was found in a study of T cell repertoires in aging, cancer and after chemotherapy. V was clipped by 7 bases and J by 5 bases; unmatched bases: 9. The CDR3 is made up of 13 amino acids. Germline CDR1 SQVTM, CDR2 ANQGSEA. Peripheral blood genomic DNA, not sorted cells or RNA, was the template. TRB rearrangements spanning V, D and J were amplified using mixed TRB-A/B primers. TCRdb re-derived calls from the multiplex PCR reads in MiXCR, one entry per CDR3 protein. The sample records some 11,000 distinct CDR3 sequences, approximately 30% being singletons. This clonotype was found a few times.

The chain joins TRBV29-1 to TRBJ1-1, with 8 bases identical to TRBD1. The sequenced material came from blood. This TCR came from a human donor in good health. The CDR3 DNA reads as TGCAGCGCTACGACAGGGGATAGGACTGAAGCTTTCTTT. It yields the protein CSATTGDRTEAFF.